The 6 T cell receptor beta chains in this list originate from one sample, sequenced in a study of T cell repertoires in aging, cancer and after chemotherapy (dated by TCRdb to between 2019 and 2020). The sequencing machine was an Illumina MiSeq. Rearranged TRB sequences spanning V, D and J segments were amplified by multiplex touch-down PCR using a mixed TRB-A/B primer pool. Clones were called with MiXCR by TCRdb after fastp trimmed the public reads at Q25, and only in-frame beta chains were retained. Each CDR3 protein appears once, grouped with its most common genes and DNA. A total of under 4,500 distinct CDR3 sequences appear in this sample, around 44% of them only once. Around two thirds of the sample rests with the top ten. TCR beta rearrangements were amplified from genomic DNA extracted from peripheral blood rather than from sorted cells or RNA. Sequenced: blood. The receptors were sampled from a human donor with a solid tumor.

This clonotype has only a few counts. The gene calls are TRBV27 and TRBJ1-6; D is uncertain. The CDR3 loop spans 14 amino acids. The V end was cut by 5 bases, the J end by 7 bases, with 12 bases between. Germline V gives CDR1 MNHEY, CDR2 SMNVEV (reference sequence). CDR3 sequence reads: CASSQRTRNSPLHF. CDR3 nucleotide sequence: TGTGCCAGCAGTCAAAGGACCCGGAATTCACCCCTCCACTTT.

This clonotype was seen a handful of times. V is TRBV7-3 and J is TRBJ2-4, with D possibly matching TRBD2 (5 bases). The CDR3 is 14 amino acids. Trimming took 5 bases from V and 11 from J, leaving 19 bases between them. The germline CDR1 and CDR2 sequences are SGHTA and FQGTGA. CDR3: CASSPSRRAQVQYF. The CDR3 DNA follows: TGTGCCAGCAGCCCAAGCCGGCGGGCTCAGGTTCAGTACTTC.

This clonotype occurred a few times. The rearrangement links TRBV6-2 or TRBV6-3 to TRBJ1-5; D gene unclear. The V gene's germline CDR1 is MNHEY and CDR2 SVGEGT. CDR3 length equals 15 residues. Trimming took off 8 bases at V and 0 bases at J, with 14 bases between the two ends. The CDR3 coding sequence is TGTGCCAGCGTTGGTCAAGAGGATAGCAATCAGCCCCAGCATTTT. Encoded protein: CASVGQEDSNQPQHF.

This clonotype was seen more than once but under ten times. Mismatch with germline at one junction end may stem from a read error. CDR3 nucleotides: TGTGCCAGCAGCTTAGGGTTCGACAGTAGCAATCAGCCCCAGCATTTT. This codes for CASSLGFDSSNQPQHF. This chain connects TRBV12-3 or TRBV12-4 to TRBJ1-5, with D possibly being TRBD1 (5 bases). There are 16 residues in the CDR3.

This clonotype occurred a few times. CDR3 protein: CASSYEQPQHF. In DNA, the CDR3 is TGTGCCAGCAGTTACGAGCAGCCCCAGCATTTT. The V and J genes are TRBV6-6 and TRBJ1-5, with no clear D. V lost 2 bases to trimming and J lost 7 bases, with 3 bases between them. Germline assignment: CDR1 MNHNY and CDR2 SVGAGI (reference sequence). This CDR3 region has 11 residues.

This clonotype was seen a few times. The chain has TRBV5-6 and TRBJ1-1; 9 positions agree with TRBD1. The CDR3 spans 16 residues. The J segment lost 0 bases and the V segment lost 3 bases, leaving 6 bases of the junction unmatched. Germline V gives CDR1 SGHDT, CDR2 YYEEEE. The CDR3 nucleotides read TGTGCCAGCAGCTGGGGGACAGGGCAAGTGAACACTGAAGCTTTCTTT. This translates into CASSWGTGQVNTEAFF.